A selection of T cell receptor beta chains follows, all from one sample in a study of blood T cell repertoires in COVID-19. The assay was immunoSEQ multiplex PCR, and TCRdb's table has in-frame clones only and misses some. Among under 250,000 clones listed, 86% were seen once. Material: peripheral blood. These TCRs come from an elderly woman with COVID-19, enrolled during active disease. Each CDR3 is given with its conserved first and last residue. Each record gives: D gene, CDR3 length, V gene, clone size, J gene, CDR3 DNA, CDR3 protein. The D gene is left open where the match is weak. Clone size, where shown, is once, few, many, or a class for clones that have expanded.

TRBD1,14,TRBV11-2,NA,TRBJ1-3,TGTGCCAGCAGCGACAGGGTTTACGGAAACACCATATATTTT,CASSDRVYGNTIYF
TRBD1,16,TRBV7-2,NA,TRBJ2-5,TGTGCCAGCACTCAGGGAGCCAAGGGGGCACGAGAGACCCAGTACTTC,CASTQGAKGARETQYF
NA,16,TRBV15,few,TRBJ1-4,TGTGCCACCAGCAGAGATCGAGGGCCAACTAATGAAAAACTGTTTTTT,CATSRDRGPTNEKLFF
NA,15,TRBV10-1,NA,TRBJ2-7,TGCGCCAGCAGTGTTCGAGAAGGGGGATACTACGAGCAGTACTTC,CASSVREGGYYEQYF
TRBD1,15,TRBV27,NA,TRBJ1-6,TGTGCCAGAGAGAGGGACAGCTCCTATAATTCACCCCTCCACTTT,CARERDSSYNSPLHF
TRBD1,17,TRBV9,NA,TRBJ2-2,TGTGCCAGCAGCGCCTCCCGGGACAGGGCGGACACCGGGGAGCTGTTTTTT,CASSASRDRADTGELFF
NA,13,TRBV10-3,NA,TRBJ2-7,TGTGCCATCAGGGGACAAGCACCCTACGAGCAGTACTTC,CAIRGQAPYEQYF
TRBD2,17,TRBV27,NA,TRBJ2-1,TGTGCCAGCAGTTTAATAAGTAGCGGGAACCTTTACAATGAGCAGTTCTTC,CASSLISSGNLYNEQFF
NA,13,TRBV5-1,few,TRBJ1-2,TGCGCCAGCAGCTTGGGACAGCAGTATGGCTACACCTTC,CASSLGQQYGYTF
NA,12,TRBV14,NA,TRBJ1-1,TGTGCCAGCAGCCAAGTCTACACTGAAGCTTTCTTT,CASSQVYTEAFF
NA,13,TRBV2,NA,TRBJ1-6,TGTGCCAGCAGTGAAGAAGGGGTTTCACCCCTCCACTTT,CASSEEGVSPLHF
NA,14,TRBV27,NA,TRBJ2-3,TGTGCCAGCAGTCGGTGGGGGGGCACAGATACGCAGTATTTT,CASSRWGGTDTQYF
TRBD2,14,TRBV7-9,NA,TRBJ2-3,TGTGCCAGCAGCTTCGCGGGGGGCTGGGATACGCAGTATTTT,CASSFAGGWDTQYF
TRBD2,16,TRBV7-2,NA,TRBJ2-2,TGTGCCAGCAGCTTACGACGGGGGGGAGGCACCGGGGAGCTGTTTTTT,CASSLRRGGGTGELFF